This is a list of T cell receptor beta chains from one sample in a study of T-cell reconstitution after alpha-beta-depleted transplantation in children. In TCRdb, the PCR reads were re-called with MiXCR into one record per CDR3 protein. In the table there are about 980,000 distinct CDR3 sequences, roughly 29% of which are singletons. The sequencing here drew on PBMCs, mostly from graft donor cells, taken 360 days after TCRalphabeta/CD19-depleted stem cell transplant. These TCRs come from a boy under two years old who had a stem cell transplant for SCID, so the T cells may come from the graft donor. The CDR3 runs from the conserved cysteine through the conserved F or W. Each record gives: V gene, J gene, CDR3 protein.

>TRBV5-1|TRBJ1-1
CASSYRDLNTEAFF
>TRBV4-3|TRBJ2-5
CASSQSRLAGGETQYF
>TRBV20-1|TRBJ2-7
CSARDRDSTLYEQYF
>TRBV10-3|TRBJ2-7
CAISDTGTLSYEQYF
>TRBV5-1|TRBJ1-2
CASSLYWDRDPYGYTF
>TRBV29-1|TRBJ2-3
CSVRQGLSTDTQYF
>TRBV6-5|TRBJ1-2
CASRLSQGASGYTF
>TRBV12-3/TRBV12-4|TRBJ2-5
CASSPRARYQETQYF
>TRBV6-5|TRBJ1-6
CASSYRQNSPLHF
>TRBV5-1|TRBJ1-1
CASSSLQGDTEAFF